The present T cell receptor (beta chain) was sequenced within a study of Ad26.COV2.S vaccination and SARS-CoV-2 variants. General study points: The TCR breadth and depth analyses may have understated or missed part of the total T cell responses.

The treatment is: roughly 19 received Ad26.COV2.S at low or high dose, single or two shots; several received placebo; per-sample allocation not given. Sampling was done on day 63 after the first vaccine or placebo injection. TCRdb's table, derived via immunoSEQ multiplex PCR, lists solely in-frame clones and lacks some. This table has about 440,000 clones, 90% appearing once. Germline V lookup: CDR1 LGHNA, CDR2 YNFKEQ. Trimming cost V 0 bases and J 7 bases; bases outside gene matches: 5. CDR3 length: 17 amino acids. In the case of this clone: The antigen is not known.

The clonotype was recovered from a person aged 18-65 years who received the Ad26.COV2.S COVID-19 vaccine or a placebo. The chain uses TRBV4-2 and TRBJ2-2, with 13 bases that match TRBD2. The specimen comprised peripheral blood, sampled in a trial of Ad26.COV2.S vaccine versus placebo. CDR3 in DNA: TGTGCCAGCAGCCAAGAGGGGACTAGCGGGATGGACGGGGAGCTGTTTTTT. Encoded protein: CASSQEGTSGMDGELFF.